A selection of T cell receptor beta chains follows, all from one sample in a study of blood T cells in healthy people across ages. Each CDR3 protein gets one entry after TCRdb re-called the 5' RACE reads with MiXCR. The sample yields fewer than 950,000 distinct CDR3 sequences, 35% to 40% seen once. Material: blood. The source of these receptors is a man younger than 30 in good health. Both conserved end residues are part of each CDR3. The order of the fields is V gene, J gene, CDR3 protein.

>TRBV2|TRBJ1-1
CASSKLNTEAFF
>TRBV7-9|TRBJ2-2
CASSPDRDYTGELFF
>TRBV12-3/TRBV12-4|TRBJ2-1
CTSSFLIRGPEQFF
>TRBV9|TRBJ2-3
CASSVAGSKTDTQYF
>TRBV5-1|TRBJ1-1
CASSWGSTEAFF
>TRBV5-1|TRBJ2-1
CATSWGTRGYNEQFF
>TRBV5-1|TRBJ2-7
CASSLTSSGSLLSYEQYF
>TRBV20-1|TRBJ2-1
CSARDRRGWEGNEQFF
>TRBV7-9|TRBJ2-7
CASSSTDDRGIYEQYF
>TRBV20-1|TRBJ1-1
CSARGTGGRNTEAFF
>TRBV24-1|TRBJ2-1
CATTNDQWTQFF
>TRBV5-5|TRBJ2-1
CASSLEGSGVYNEQFF
>TRBV4-3|TRBJ2-3
CASSQGSQGSSTDTQYF
>TRBV12-3/TRBV12-4|TRBJ2-2
CASSFTPDTGELFF
>TRBV6-6|TRBJ2-7
CASSYSGRQGGYEQYF
>TRBV2|TRBJ2-5
CASSDGTSGGETQYF
>TRBV7-2|TRBJ2-5
CASSLGLSQETQYF
>TRBV20-1|TRBJ2-3
CSARAERGFADTQYF
>TRBV7-2|TRBJ2-7
CASRPGDSGVPSYEQYF
>TRBV4-1|TRBJ2-3
CASSPLSADTQYF
>TRBV29-1|TRBJ1-2
CSVDRAYGYTF
>TRBV7-3|TRBJ2-2
CASSPAGAPTGELFF
>TRBV12-3/TRBV12-4|TRBJ1-4
CASSLGLQGNEKLFF
>TRBV12-3/TRBV12-4|TRBJ2-7
CANSLGRYEQYF